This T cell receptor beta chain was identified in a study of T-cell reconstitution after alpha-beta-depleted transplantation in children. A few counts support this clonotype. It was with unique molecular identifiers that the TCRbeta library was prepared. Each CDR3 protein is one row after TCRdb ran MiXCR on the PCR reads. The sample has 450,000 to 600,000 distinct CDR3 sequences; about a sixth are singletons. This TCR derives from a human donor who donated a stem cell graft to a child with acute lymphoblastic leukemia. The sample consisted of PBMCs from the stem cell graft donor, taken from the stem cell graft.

The CDR3: CATSDLRINIQYF. In DNA, the CDR3 is TGTGCCACCAGTGATTTGAGGATTAACATTCAGTACTTC. This rearrangement joins TRBV24-1 to TRBJ2-4; D ambiguous. The CDR3 runs 13 residues. Germline-derived CDR1 and CDR2 are KGHDR and SFDVKD. V lost 0 bases and J 7 bases, leaving 6 bases between the germline ends.